This entry describes one T cell receptor (beta chain). This study enrolled people aged 18 to 89 from about 24 US geographic areas. Cohorts were assigned according to the clinical history that participants reported. These data come from a study of blood T cell repertoires in COVID-19. Study in general: Some COVID-19 samples were acute and others convalescent; all came from the United States, Italy and Spain.

Trimming removed 0 bases from V and 2 bases from J, with 14 bases in between. Germline V CDR1 and CDR2: MGHRA, YSYEKL. The CDR3 has 16 amino acids. The protocol was immunoSEQ multiplex PCR, while the TCRdb copy is restricted to in-frame clones and leaves out a portion. The data contain 250,000 or so clones, around 93% of them singletons. The chain carries TRBV4-1 and TRBJ2-7, with a possible D match to TRBD1 (5 bases). The sample consisted of PBMCs or T cells enriched from blood (not recorded which). This TCR derives from a man in his forties who had been exposed to COVID-19. CDR3 in DNA: TGCGCCAGCAGCCAAGAGACGACAGACAAACCCTACGAGCAGTACTTC. It translates to CASSQETTDKPYEQYF.